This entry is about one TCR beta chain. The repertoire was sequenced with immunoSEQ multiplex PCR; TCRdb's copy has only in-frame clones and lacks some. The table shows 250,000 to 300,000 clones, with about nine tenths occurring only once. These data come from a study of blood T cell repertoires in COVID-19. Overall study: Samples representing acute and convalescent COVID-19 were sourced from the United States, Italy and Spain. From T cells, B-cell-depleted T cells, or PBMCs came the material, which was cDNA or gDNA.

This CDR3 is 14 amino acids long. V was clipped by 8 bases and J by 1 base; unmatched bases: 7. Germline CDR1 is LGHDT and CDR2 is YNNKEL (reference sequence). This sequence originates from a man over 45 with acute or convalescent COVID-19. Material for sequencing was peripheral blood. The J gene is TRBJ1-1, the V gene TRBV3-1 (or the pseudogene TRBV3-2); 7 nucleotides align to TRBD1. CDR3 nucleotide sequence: TGTGCCAGCGTAAGGGGACAGTCGAACACTGAAGCTTTCTTT. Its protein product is CASVRGQSNTEAFF.